The 24 T cell receptor beta chains below come from one sample, sequenced in a study of cytomegalovirus exposure and HLA in healthy donors. 13 Jbeta primers and 60 Vbeta primers were used for the PCR. Clones were read by immunoSEQ multiplex PCR, and TCRdb kept only the in-frame ones, dropping some. The sample has approximately 91,000 clones; about four fifths are singletons. Material for sequencing was PBMCs. The receptors were gathered from a human donor in good health.

The chain is built from TRBV7-3 and TRBJ2-2; D uncertain. Trimming removed 2 bases at V and 6 bases at J, with 4 bases between. Germline V gene data show CDR1 as SGHTA and CDR2 as FQGTGA. CDR3 size: 12 residues. CDR3 in amino acids: CASSLRSGELFF. DNA of the CDR3: TGTGCCAGCAGCTTACGGTCCGGGGAGCTGTTTTTT.

This clone was seen a handful of times. The chain has TRBV7-2 and TRBJ2-1; 8 bases line up with TRBD1. There are 15 residues in the CDR3. The trim removed 5 bases at V and 7 bases at J, leaving 10 bases unmatched. The germline gives CDR1 SGHTA, CDR2 FQGNSA. The CDR3 spells CASSPDRGRGNEQFF. The CDR3 DNA reads as TGTGCCAGCAGCCCAGACAGGGGACGGGGGAATGAGCAGTTCTTC.

This chain joins TRBV7-9 and TRBJ1-1; TRBD1 matches at 11 bases. Germline CDR1 SEHNR, CDR2 FQNEAQ (reference sequence). This CDR3 spans 16 amino acids. The V gene end was trimmed by 4 bases and the J gene end by 1 base; junction bases not matched to a gene: 5. The CDR3 nucleotides are TGTGCCAGCAGCTCATTCGGGACAGGGGGGAACACTGAAGCTTTCTTT. Residues: CASSSFGTGGNTEAFF. The full variable domain, rest sourced from reference TRBV7-9 and TRBJ1-1, is DTGVSQNPRHKITKRGQNVTFRCDPISEHNRLYWYRQTLGQGPEFLTYFQNEAQLEKSRLLSDRFSAERPKGSFSTLEIQRTEQGDSAMYLCASSSFGTGGNTEAFFGQGTRLTVV.

This sequence joins TRBV7-9 and TRBJ2-7; a possible D gene is TRBD2 (5 bases). Germline V gene lookup returns CDR1 SEHNR and CDR2 FQNEAQ (reference sequence). Trimming pared 5 bases from V and 7 bases from J, leaving 21 bases between. The CDR3 is made up of 15 amino acids. CDR3 coding DNA: TGTGCCAGCAGCCTCGCGTCGGCCGGGAAACGGGAGCAGTACTTC. Residues: CASSLASAGKREQYF.

This chain joins TRBV11-3 and TRBJ2-1, with 9 nucleotides matching TRBD2. Germline CDR1 and CDR2: SGHNT and YENEEA. V shed 6 bases, J shed 7 bases, and the junction held 13 bases outside the gene matches. The CDR3 sequence is 16 residues long. The CDR3: CASSPRGLAGLNEQFF. Here the CDR3 DNA reads TGTGCCAGCAGTCCACGGGGACTAGCCGGCCTGAATGAGCAGTTCTTC. The entire variable domain, with the rest obtained from reference TRBV11-3 and TRBJ2-1, is as follows: EAGVVQSPRYKIIEKKQPVAFWCNPISGHNTLYWYLQNLGQGPELLIRYENEEAVDDSQLPKDRFSAERLKGVDSTLKIQPAELGDSAVYLCASSPRGLAGLNEQFFGPGTRLTVL.

The chain has TRBV7-2 and TRBJ2-7; TRBD2 matches at 11 bases. V lost 4 bases and J lost 5; bases outside the gene matches: 7. Germline CDR1 SGHTA, CDR2 FQGNSA. The CDR3 sequence is 15 residues long. This CDR3 reads CASSSYKTSGDEQYF. DNA of the CDR3: TGTGCCAGCAGCTCCTACAAGACTAGCGGGGACGAGCAGTACTTC.

The V gene is TRBV7-2, the J gene TRBJ1-1, with TRBD1 matching 8 bases. Trimming took 4 bases from V and 1 from J; bases not matched to a gene: 2. In germline, CDR1 is SGHTA, CDR2 FQGNSA. CDR3 size: 14 residues. The CDR3: CASSSGQGNTEAFF. In DNA form, the CDR3 reads TGTGCCAGCAGCTCCGGACAGGGGAACACTGAAGCTTTCTTT.

This chain uses TRBV5-1 with TRBJ1-6; D is perhaps TRBD1 (6 bases). The CDR3 sequence is 15 residues long. Germline values: CDR1 SGHRS, CDR2 YFSETQ. V shed 0 bases and J shed 6 bases, with 10 bases lying between them. This chain's CDR3 is CASSLVGQSNSPLHF. CDR3 DNA sequence: TGCGCCAGCAGCTTGGTCGGACAGAGTAATTCACCCCTCCACTTT. Filled out from reference TRBV5-1 and TRBJ1-6, the complete variable domain reads KAGVTQTPRYLIKTRGQQVTLSCSPISGHRSVSWYQQTPGQGLQFLFEYFSETQRNKGNFPGRFSGRQFSNSRSEMNVSTLELGDSALYLCASSLVGQSNSPLHFGNGTRLTVT.

The V call is TRBV29-1, the J call TRBJ1-1, with 7 bases identical to TRBD1. There are 13 residues in the CDR3. Looked up from germline, CDR1 is SQVTM and CDR2 is ANQGSEA. Losses at the gene ends were 6 bases for V and 0 bases for J; bases not matched to a gene: 4. This CDR3 is CSVAGTVNTEAFF. The CDR3, as DNA: TGCAGCGTAGCCGGGACAGTGAACACTGAAGCTTTCTTT.

The J gene is TRBJ2-7, the V gene TRBV13; 9 positions match TRBD1. J lost 1 base, V lost 5 bases, and 9 bases had no gene match. Germline CDR1 is PRHDT and CDR2 is FYEKMQ (reference sequence). This CDR3 is 16 amino acids long. As DNA, the CDR3 is TGTGCCAGCAGCACCAGACCGGGACAGGGTTCCTACGAGCAGTACTTC. This translates into CASSTRPGQGSYEQYF.

The rearrangement uses TRBV6-1 and TRBJ2-5; maybe TRBD2 (6 bases). With 4 bases removed from V and 2 bases from J, the gap between germline ends came to 23 bases. The CDR3 consists of 18 residues. CDR1 is MNHNS and CDR2 is SASEGT in the germline V gene. DNA for the CDR3: TGTGCCAGCAGTGGGGTGCTGGGTCGGGGCGGGGTACAAGAGACCCAGTACTTC. Protein product: CASSGVLGRGGVQETQYF.

The chain combines TRBV12-5 with TRBJ2-7; 12 nucleotides align to TRBD1. CDR1 and CDR2 (germline): LGHNT, FRNRAP. The V gene end was trimmed by 0 bases and the J gene end by 5 bases; junction bases not matched to a gene: 2. The CDR3 covers 15 residues. Here the CDR3 reads CASGLVGTGGHEQYF. The CDR3 nucleotides are TGTGCTAGTGGTTTGGTAGGGACAGGGGGCCACGAGCAGTACTTC.

The V call is TRBV28, the J call TRBJ2-7, with TRBD1 matching over 8 bases. The CDR3 is made up of 15 amino acids. After removal of 4 bases from V and 2 bases from J, the junction contained 7 bases not matched to a gene. Germline V gene sequence: CDR1 MDHEN, CDR2 SYDVKM. Here the CDR3 reads CASSSPGGNTYEQYF. The CDR3 DNA follows: TGTGCCAGCAGTTCTCCAGGGGGCAATACCTACGAGCAGTACTTC.

This clone was recorded a few times. This sample includes further DNA sequences coding for the same CDR3. The chain links TRBV6-5 to TRBJ1-1; tentatively, D is TRBD1 (5 bases). There are 12 residues in the CDR3. The V gene lost 6 bases and the J gene lost 4 bases, with 9 bases spanning the gap. Per the germline V gene, CDR1 is MNHEY and CDR2 is SVGAGI. The CDR3 DNA sequence: TGTGCCAGCAGCTACACAGGCACTGAAGCTTTCTTT. Its protein product is CASSYTGTEAFF.

This chain links TRBV7-9 with TRBJ1-2, with a weak D call TRBD1 (5 bases). CDR1 is SEHNR and CDR2 is FQNEAQ in the germline V gene (reference sequence). Trimming stripped 1 base from V and 8 bases from J, with 23 bases between. The CDR3 is 17 residues long. Here the CDR3 DNA reads TGTGCCAGCAGCTTAGGGCAGGGCAAGGCTTTTCAAGAGGGCTACACCTTC. Translating it yields CASSLGQGKAFQEGYTF.

In this sample, this clone turned up once. The chain has TRBV5-4 and TRBJ2-3; 8 nucleotides agree with TRBD2. J lost 7 bases, V lost 0 bases, and 7 bases had no gene match. Germline assignment: CDR1 SGHNT and CDR2 YYREEE (reference sequence). The CDR3 runs 15 residues. The DNA for the CDR3 is TGTGCCAGCAGCTTGGCCGCGGGGGGTCTTAATACGCAGTATTTT. The encoded protein is CASSLAAGGLNTQYF.

The rearrangement links TRBV5-1 to TRBJ2-3, with D hard to call. Trimming removed 0 bases at V and 2 bases at J, with 7 bases between. Germline values: CDR1 SGHRS, CDR2 YFSETQ. This CDR3 is built from 14 residues. The CDR3 DNA follows: TGCGCCAGCAGCTTGGAGCCCCACACAGATACGCAGTATTTT. Translation: CASSLEPHTDTQYF. Looking up the rest from reference TRBV5-1 and TRBJ2-3 gives the full variable domain: KAGVTQTPRYLIKTRGQQVTLSCSPISGHRSVSWYQQTPGQGLQFLFEYFSETQRNKGNFPGRFSGRQFSNSRSEMNVSTLELGDSALYLCASSLEPHTDTQYFGPGTRLTVL.

The rearrangement links TRBV27 to TRBJ1-1, with D possibly TRBD1 on 5 matching bases. Looked up from germline, CDR1 is MNHEY and CDR2 is SMNVEV (reference sequence). The CDR3 is 13 amino acids. Trimming took 3 bases from V and 5 from J, leaving 10 bases between them. The CDR3 region has the DNA TGTGCCAGCAGTTTCCAGGGTTGGACTGAAGCTTTCTTT. Translating gives CASSFQGWTEAFF.

The chain has TRBV7-2 and TRBJ2-7; tentative D call: TRBD2 (6 bases). This CDR3 region has 16 residues. Trimming stripped 1 base from V and 0 bases from J, with 13 bases between. CDR1 is SGHTA, CDR2 FQGNSA, per germline. The CDR3 region has the DNA TGTGCCAGCAGCTTAGTTGGGGGGATGTACTCCTACGAGCAGTACTTC. This translates into CASSLVGGMYSYEQYF.

The V call is TRBV6-5, the J call TRBJ2-3; D is possibly TRBD1 (7 bases). Per germline, CDR1 MNHEY and CDR2 SVGAGI. V was trimmed by 2 bases and J by 10 bases, leaving 16 bases between them. The CDR3 covers 14 residues. CDR3 nucleotide sequence: TGTGCCAGCAGTTACGCCAGGGGGGTCGTTGCGCAGTATTTT. Its translation is CASSYARGVVAQYF.

The chain links TRBV7-2 to TRBJ2-5, with 12 positions matching TRBD2. The germline CDR1 and CDR2 sequences are SGHTA and FQGNSA. The CDR3 spans 16 residues. V was clipped by 5 bases and J by 5 bases; unmatched bases: 9. CDR3 sequence reads: CASSPGPSGGAETQYF. CDR3 DNA: TGTGCCAGCAGCCCAGGGCCTAGCGGGGGGGCCGAGACCCAGTACTTC.

The J gene is TRBJ1-5, the V gene TRBV7-3, with a possible D match to TRBD1 (5 bases). CDR1 SGHTA and CDR2 FQGTGA come from the germline V gene. V lost 5 bases and J 4 bases, leaving 21 bases between the germline ends. This CDR3 region has 17 residues. In DNA form, the CDR3 reads TGTGCCAGCAGCCGAAGGGGCGGGGCGCGGCGGAATCAGCCCCAGCATTTT. Translated, it gives CASSRRGGARRNQPQHF.

This chain joins TRBV7-7 and TRBJ2-5; no firm D call. The CDR3 contains 16 residues. V lost 5 bases and J lost 2, with 18 bases in between. In germline, CDR1 is SSHAT, CDR2 FNYEAQ (reference sequence). CDR3 in DNA: TGTGCCAGCAGCACACAGCTAACTCTTACTCAAGAGACCCAGTACTTC. Amino acids: CASSTQLTLTQETQYF.

The J gene is TRBJ2-1, the V gene TRBV6-5; D not certain. V was shortened by 0 bases and J by 3 bases, with 6 bases between the two germline ends. Germline V gene data show CDR1 as MNHEY and CDR2 as SVGAGI. This CDR3 region has 14 residues. The CDR3: CASSYSQNYNEQFF. The CDR3 DNA sequence: TGTGCCAGCAGTTACTCCCAGAACTACAATGAGCAGTTCTTC.